The TCR beta chain described here comes from a study of esophageal squamous cell carcinoma under preoperative chemotherapy (dated by TCRdb to the late 2010s). Context from the whole study: Both tumor-infiltrating lymphocytes and peripheral blood T cells had their TCR repertoires profiled in the study. The study assessed how paclitaxel-nedaplatin chemotherapy affected T-cell receptor repertoires in patients with esophageal squamous cell carcinoma. The cohort comprised roughly 5 patients with primary esophageal squamous cell carcinoma. Repertoires from samples collected before paclitaxel-nedaplatin therapy were compared with repertoires from samples collected after the therapy.

Per the publication, the time point label means: after preoperative PTX-NDP chemotherapy. Paclitaxel-nedaplatin was administered to patients as preoperative chemotherapy before surgery. Taken from cysteine to phenylalanine, the CDR3 has 16 residues. Of all the DNA, just the CDR3 is kept, 48 bases in frame from base 1. Trimmed from V: 3 bases; trimmed from J: 2 bases; junction bases lacking a gene match: 6. According to the germline V gene, CDR1 reads MNHEY and CDR2 reads SVGAGI. The study at large found these results: A small cohort was used, with only a few patients with esophageal squamous cell carcinoma being analyzed. Post-treatment tumor-infiltrating lymphocytes appeared to be derived in part from peripheral T cells migrating into the tumor, rather than solely from local clonal changes. TCR diversity increased significantly in peripheral T cells after chemotherapy, but not in tumor-infiltrating lymphocytes. Clonotype frequencies shifted immediately and substantially under paclitaxel-nedaplatin therapy, and abundant clones were more likely to contract than to amplify.

Concerning this clonotype: The target of this receptor is not known. There are no base qualities to consult, and no much larger clone falls within one base.

Library construction relied on PCR. Sequencing took place on a HiSeq X Ten. High-throughput sequencing was used to characterize TCR repertoires. In-frame beta chains were kept once TCRdb had trimmed the public reads at Q25 with fastp and called clones with MiXCR. Under each unique CDR3 protein, matching rows form one entry showing the most common genes and DNA. The sample includes approximately 10,000 distinct CDR3 sequences, with about 48% observed a single time. The top ten hold around 14% of the sample. The rearrangement joined TRBV6-5 to TRBJ2-1, with TRBD1 identical over 8 junction bases. This sample was taken from a patient given preoperative chemotherapy. The receptor was isolated from a human donor with esophageal squamous cell carcinoma. The donor label of this sample is uncertain. The nucleotides are TGTGCCAGCAGTTATCCCGGCAGGGGGCCCTACAATGAGCAGTTCTTC. The encoded protein is CASSYPGRGPYNEQFF.